The rows below give T cell receptor beta chains drawn from one sample of a study of cytomegalovirus exposure and HLA in healthy donors. Repertoires were generated with immunoSEQ multiplex PCR, while TCRdb's copy carries only in-frame clones and drops some. The sample contains some 100,000 clones, more than 65% of which appear only once. The specimen sequenced was PBMCs. Receptors originate from a young woman in good health and CMV-seropositive. Both conserved end residues are part of each CDR3. The order of the fields is D gene, J gene, V gene, clone size, CDR3 protein, CDR3 DNA. The D gene is left open where the match is weak. Size is stated for part of the rows, as once, few or many counts, or as a class when the clone is expanded.

d_call: NA; j_call: TRBJ1-3; v_call: TRBV7-9; clone_size: NA; cdr3_aa: CASKGYRDNSGNTIYF; cdr3_nt: TGTGCCAGCAAAGGCTACCGGGACAACTCTGGAAACACCATATATTTT
d_call: TRBD1; j_call: TRBJ2-1; v_call: TRBV25-1; clone_size: NA; cdr3_aa: CASSGTGGNEQFF; cdr3_nt: TGTGCCAGCAGTGGTACAGGGGGCAATGAGCAGTTCTTC
d_call: NA; j_call: TRBJ2-3; v_call: TRBV29-1; clone_size: few; cdr3_aa: CSVDRAGQGTDTQYF; cdr3_nt: TGCAGCGTTGATAGAGCGGGACAGGGCACAGATACGCAGTATTTT
d_call: TRBD1; j_call: TRBJ2-1; v_call: TRBV5-6; clone_size: few; cdr3_aa: CASSGTGMGNEQFF; cdr3_nt: TGTGCCAGCTCGGGGACAGGGATGGGCAATGAGCAGTTCTTC
d_call: NA; j_call: TRBJ1-2; v_call: TRBV11-2; clone_size: few; cdr3_aa: CASSLRQGGNYGYTF; cdr3_nt: TGTGCCAGCAGCTTACGGCAGGGTGGAAACTATGGCTACACCTTC
d_call: TRBD2; j_call: TRBJ2-7; v_call: TRBV7-9; clone_size: few; cdr3_aa: CASSFSGTENEQYF; cdr3_nt: TGTGCCAGCAGCTTTAGCGGGACGGAGAACGAGCAGTACTTC
d_call: TRBD1; j_call: TRBJ1-1; v_call: TRBV11-2; clone_size: NA; cdr3_aa: CASSFTGDTEAFF; cdr3_nt: TGTGCCAGCAGCTTCACAGGGGACACTGAAGCTTTCTTT
d_call: NA; j_call: TRBJ1-3; v_call: TRBV28; clone_size: NA; cdr3_aa: CASASPGGPFGNTIYF; cdr3_nt: TGTGCCAGCGCTTCCCCCGGTGGGCCTTTTGGAAACACCATATATTTT
d_call: NA; j_call: TRBJ2-3; v_call: TRBV5-1; clone_size: NA; cdr3_aa: CASSLESRDTDTQYF; cdr3_nt: TGCGCCAGCAGCTTGGAGTCGCGAGACACAGATACGCAGTATTTT
d_call: TRBD2; j_call: TRBJ2-3; v_call: TRBV6-4; clone_size: NA; cdr3_aa: CASSELAGVSGTDTQYF; cdr3_nt: TGTGCCAGCAGCGAACTAGCGGGAGTCTCAGGCACAGATACGCAGTATTTT
d_call: NA; j_call: TRBJ2-5; v_call: TRBV11-1; clone_size: NA; cdr3_aa: CASSLGGWPGDLQETQYF; cdr3_nt: TGTGCCAGCAGCTTAGGTGGGTGGCCAGGGGATCTGCAAGAGACCCAGTACTTC
d_call: TRBD2; j_call: TRBJ2-7; v_call: TRBV18; clone_size: NA; cdr3_aa: CASSPPGLAGGTFEQYF; cdr3_nt: TGTGCCAGCTCACCGCCGGGACTAGCGGGGGGGACATTCGAGCAGTACTTC
d_call: TRBD1; j_call: TRBJ1-1; v_call: TRBV18; clone_size: NA; cdr3_aa: CASSPPYRQGASNTEAFF; cdr3_nt: TGTGCCAGCTCACCACCGTATAGACAGGGGGCCTCGAACACTGAAGCTTTCTTT
d_call: NA; j_call: TRBJ1-2; v_call: TRBV19; clone_size: NA; cdr3_aa: CASSIDPQNGYTF; cdr3_nt: TGTGCCAGTAGTATAGATCCACAGAACGGCTACACCTTC
d_call: NA; j_call: TRBJ2-7; v_call: TRBV27; clone_size: NA; cdr3_aa: CASSPSAYEQYF; cdr3_nt: TGTGCCAGCAGTCCCTCAGCCTACGAGCAGTACTTC
d_call: TRBD2; j_call: TRBJ2-4; v_call: TRBV4-1; clone_size: once; cdr3_aa: CASSLILAGRDKNIQYF; cdr3_nt: TGCGCCAGCAGCTTAATATTAGCGGGTCGGGACAAAAACATTCAGTACTTC
d_call: TRBD2; j_call: TRBJ2-7; v_call: TRBV6-6; clone_size: NA; cdr3_aa: CASSYDASGPYEQYF; cdr3_nt: TGTGCCAGCAGTTATGACGCTAGCGGCCCCTACGAGCAGTACTTC
d_call: TRBD2; j_call: TRBJ2-7; v_call: TRBV6-6; clone_size: NA; cdr3_aa: CASSGTSGSSYEQYF; cdr3_nt: TGTGCCAGCAGTGGGACTAGCGGGAGCTCCTACGAGCAGTACTTC
d_call: TRBD1; j_call: TRBJ2-1; v_call: TRBV7-9; clone_size: NA; cdr3_aa: CASSLEVGQGYNEQFF; cdr3_nt: TGTGCCAGCAGCTTAGAGGTGGGACAGGGATACAATGAGCAGTTCTTC
d_call: TRBD1; j_call: TRBJ2-5; v_call: TRBV10-3; clone_size: NA; cdr3_aa: CAIRRQGEETQYF; cdr3_nt: TGTGCCATCAGGAGACAGGGGGAGGAGACCCAGTACTTC
d_call: TRBD2; j_call: TRBJ2-2; v_call: TRBV7-2; clone_size: NA; cdr3_aa: CASSLRRLAGVGELFF; cdr3_nt: TGTGCCAGCAGCTTAAGGCGGCTAGCGGGAGTCGGGGAGCTGTTTTTT
d_call: TRBD2; j_call: TRBJ2-1; v_call: TRBV29-1; clone_size: once; cdr3_aa: CSVVGRESGPYNEQFF; cdr3_nt: TGCAGCGTTGTTGGGCGGGAGAGTGGCCCCTACAATGAGCAGTTCTTC
d_call: TRBD2; j_call: TRBJ2-7; v_call: TRBV19; clone_size: NA; cdr3_aa: CASSPASGRAYEQYF; cdr3_nt: TGTGCCAGTAGCCCCGCCAGCGGGAGGGCCTACGAGCAGTACTTC
d_call: NA; j_call: TRBJ2-1; v_call: TRBV9; clone_size: NA; cdr3_aa: CASSTRGDSSYNEQFF; cdr3_nt: TGTGCCAGCAGTACCAGGGGGGACAGCTCCTACAATGAGCAGTTCTTC
d_call: TRBD1; j_call: TRBJ1-5; v_call: TRBV6-1; clone_size: NA; cdr3_aa: CASSGETGGGYQPQHF; cdr3_nt: TGTGCCAGCAGTGGAGAGACAGGGGGGGGGTATCAGCCCCAGCATTTT
d_call: TRBD2; j_call: TRBJ2-1; v_call: TRBV7-8; clone_size: NA; cdr3_aa: CASSFYSGKDNEQFF; cdr3_nt: TGTGCCAGCAGCTTTTACAGCGGGAAGGACAATGAGCAGTTCTTC
d_call: TRBD1; j_call: TRBJ2-7; v_call: TRBV28; clone_size: NA; cdr3_aa: CASRSPTGNYEQYF; cdr3_nt: TGTGCCAGCAGATCGCCGACAGGGAACTACGAGCAGTACTTC
d_call: TRBD1; j_call: TRBJ1-3; v_call: TRBV29-1; clone_size: NA; cdr3_aa: CSAKGDRDTGNTIYF; cdr3_nt: TGCAGCGCTAAAGGGGACAGGGACACTGGGAACACCATATATTTT
d_call: NA; j_call: TRBJ2-5; v_call: TRBV7-9; clone_size: NA; cdr3_aa: CASSLGALQETQYF; cdr3_nt: TGTGCCAGCAGCTTAGGGGCACTCCAAGAGACCCAGTACTTC
d_call: TRBD2; j_call: TRBJ2-1; v_call: TRBV6-1; clone_size: NA; cdr3_aa: CASADLAAYNEQFF; cdr3_nt: TGTGCCAGCGCTGATCTAGCGGCTTACAATGAGCAGTTCTTC
d_call: NA; j_call: TRBJ2-7; v_call: TRBV4-1; clone_size: once; cdr3_aa: CASSQELRGTYEQYF; cdr3_nt: TGCGCCAGCAGCCAAGAGTTGCGGGGAACCTACGAGCAGTACTTC
d_call: NA; j_call: TRBJ2-5; v_call: TRBV5-6; clone_size: NA; cdr3_aa: CASSLVSLLWETQYF; cdr3_nt: TGTGCCAGCAGCTTGGTGAGCTTGCTCTGGGAGACCCAGTACTTC
d_call: TRBD1; j_call: TRBJ1-2; v_call: TRBV9; clone_size: NA; cdr3_aa: CASSPGQPYGYTF; cdr3_nt: TGTGCCAGCAGCCCGGGACAGCCCTATGGCTACACCTTC
d_call: NA; j_call: TRBJ2-7; v_call: TRBV20-1; clone_size: NA; cdr3_aa: CSAMTYEQYF; cdr3_nt: TGCAGCGCCATGACATACGAGCAGTACTTC
d_call: NA; j_call: TRBJ2-7; v_call: TRBV19; clone_size: NA; cdr3_aa: CASSATHRDREQYF; cdr3_nt: TGTGCCAGTAGTGCCACCCACAGGGACCGCGAGCAGTACTTC
d_call: NA; j_call: TRBJ2-1; v_call: TRBV7-3; clone_size: few; cdr3_aa: CASSSLGGVGNEQFF; cdr3_nt: TGTGCCAGCAGCTCCCTCGGGGGAGTTGGGAATGAGCAGTTCTTC